Described below is a single TCR beta chain sequence and its context. Its specificity is not known. The data were obtained in a study of T cell repertoires in cytomegalovirus infection. One entry per CDR3 protein results from TCRdb running MiXCR on the reads. The table lists approximately 120,000 distinct CDR3 sequences, roughly 30% of them singletons. Trimming took off 6 bases at V and 0 bases at J, with 9 bases between the two ends. CDR1 MDHEN and CDR2 SYDVKM come from the germline V gene. This CDR3 region has 14 residues. The receptor's source is a human donor in good health (CMV status not recorded). Some clones in this sample may be carry-over from other donors' samples. The rearrangement joins TRBV28 to TRBJ1-5, with D perhaps matching TRBD1 (6 bases). This material consisted of CD8+ T cells from cultured PBMCs, taken from culture after CMV antigen stimulation. The CDR3 region is CASSRTVSNQPQHF. DNA of the CDR3: TGTGCCAGCAGCCGGACAGTTAGCAATCAGCCCCAGCATTTT.